Below, 32 T cell receptor beta chains from the same sample are listed, as sequenced in a study of T cell repertoires in cytomegalovirus infection. In TCRdb, the reads were re-called with MiXCR into one record per CDR3 protein. The table shows over 150,000 distinct CDR3 sequences, with about 15% occurring only once. Material for sequencing was PBMCs. The receptors were sampled from a human donor in good health (CMV status not recorded). Some clones in this sample may be carry-over from other donors' samples.

This clonotype was counted many times. The chain is built from TRBV7-9 and TRBJ2-1; D uncertain. CDR1 and CDR2 from the germline V gene are SEHNR and FQNEAQ (reference sequence). The CDR3 runs to 16 residues. The V and J ends lost 2 bases and 5 bases respectively, with 16 bases between them. Written as DNA, the CDR3 is TGTGCCAGCAGCTTACCAGGAGTGGCTTCCAACAATGAGCAGTTCTTC. It encodes CASSLPGVASNNEQFF.

Note on this clonotype: The CDR3 end shows no conserved phenylalanine or tryptophan, and so a read error is likely. The chain couples TRBV6-2 or TRBV6-3 to TRBJ2-1; TRBD1 matches at 11 bases. The CDR3 has 14 residues. Germline CDR1 MNHEY, CDR2 SVGEGT. With V trimmed by 6 bases and J by 6 bases, 4 bases remained unmatched. The CDR3 region is CASSRDRGGNEQFL. CDR3 nucleotides: TGTGCCAGCAGCAGGGACAGGGGGGGCAATGAGCAGTTCTTA.

This clonotype was recorded only once. The V and J genes are TRBV29-1 and TRBJ1-2; D not resolved. CDR1 SQVTM and CDR2 ANQGSEA come from the germline V gene. V lost 3 bases and J 3 bases, leaving 14 bases between the germline ends. The CDR3 contains 14 residues. Here the CDR3 reads CSVELSEGYYGYTF. CDR3 sequence (DNA): TGCAGCGTTGAGCTCTCCGAAGGGTACTATGGCTACACCTTC.

The sample holds many counts of this clonotype. This rearrangement joins TRBV7-8 to TRBJ1-2; D possibly corresponds to TRBD1 (6 bases). Germline V CDR1 and CDR2: SGHVS, FQNEAQ. Between the trimmed V and J ends, which lost 6 bases and 3 bases, there was a span of 23 bases. CDR3 length: 17 amino acids. CDR3 sequence reads: CASSKTPGERVHYGYTF. DNA of the CDR3: TGTGCCAGCAGTAAAACTCCAGGGGAAAGGGTACACTATGGCTACACCTTC.

The chain combines TRBV28 with TRBJ2-1; D not certain. Trimming pared 4 bases from V and 10 bases from J, leaving 26 bases between. CDR3 length: 17 residues. Germline V CDR1 and CDR2: MDHEN, SYDVKM. Written as DNA, the CDR3 is TGTGCCAGCAGTTCTAGAGGAGTCGGGCTCCGGTGGGCGGAGCAGTTCTTC. Protein product: CASSSRGVGLRWAEQFF. Combining the CDR3 with reference TRBV28 and TRBJ2-1 gives the whole variable domain DVKVTQSSRYLVKRTGEKVFLECVQDMDHENMFWYRQDPGLGLRLIYFSYDVKMKEKGDIPEGYSVSREKKERFSLILESASTNQTSMYLCASSSRGVGLRWAEQFFGPGTRLTVL.

This clonotype was seen at least ten times. The CDR3 reads CASRRERGETQYF. The DNA for the CDR3 is TGCGCCAGCAGGCGGGAGAGGGGAGAGACCCAGTACTTC. This rearrangement joins TRBV5-1 to TRBJ2-5, with 7 bases aligning to TRBD2. The CDR3 runs to 13 residues. Per the germline V gene, CDR1 is SGHRS and CDR2 is YFSETQ. The junction had 5 bases not matched to a gene; V was cut back by 5 bases and J by 4 bases.

The rearrangement uses TRBV9 and TRBJ2-7, with D perhaps TRBD2 (7 bases). V was trimmed by 3 bases and J by 3 bases, leaving 13 bases between them. The length of the CDR3 is 14 residues. Germline CDR1 and CDR2: SGDLS and YYNGEE. The CDR3 spells CASSGGGVGYEQYF. The CDR3 DNA reads TGTGCCAGCAGCGGAGGGGGGGTGGGCTACGAGCAGTACTTC.

In its sample, this clonotype was seen a few times. The chain couples TRBV19 to TRBJ2-3; a possible D gene is TRBD1 (6 bases). Germline CDR1 and CDR2: LNHDA and SQIVND (reference sequence). Deletions cut 11 bases from V and 4 bases from J, with 13 bases between. The CDR3 is 12 amino acids. The CDR3 bases are TGTGCCTCACAGGGAGTCCCAGATACGCAGTATTTT. This codes for CASQGVPDTQYF.

V and J are TRBV29-1 and TRBJ1-1; possible D gene TRBD1, 6 bases. V was trimmed by 6 bases and J by 5 bases, leaving 16 bases between them. CDR1 is SQVTM and CDR2 is ANQGSEA in the germline V gene. The CDR3 length is 13 residues. CDR3: CSVTWGGTTEAFF. The CDR3 region has the DNA TGCAGCGTGACTTGGGGAGGGACAACTGAAGCTTTCTTT.

This clonotype was observed many times. This chain connects TRBV4-2 to TRBJ2-5; D not certain. V was trimmed by 0 bases and J by 0 bases, leaving 11 bases between them. The V gene's germline CDR1 is LGHNA and CDR2 YNFKEQ. The CDR3 runs to 16 residues. CDR3 nucleotide sequence: TGTGCCAGCAGCCAAGAGGGCCAGGTCGACCAAGAGACCCAGTACTTC. This codes for CASSQEGQVDQETQYF.

This clonotype was seen many times. The chain recombines TRBV28 with TRBJ1-5; 9 bases are shared with TRBD1. After removal of 5 bases from V and 5 bases from J, the junction contained 4 bases not matched to a gene. CDR3 length: 14 residues. Germline V gene data show CDR1 as MDHEN and CDR2 as SYDVKM. The CDR3 sequence is CASSLRQGDQPQHF. CDR3 bases: TGTGCCAGCAGTCTCCGACAGGGGGATCAGCCCCAGCATTTT.

The chain links TRBV19 to TRBJ1-2; TRBD1 is a possible D gene (5 bases). CDR1 and CDR2 from the germline V gene are LNHDA and SQIVND (reference sequence). V lost 4 bases and J lost 2, with 11 bases in between. The CDR3 covers 14 residues. CDR3 coding DNA: TGTGCCAGTAGTAATCAAGGGGTGAACTATGGCTACACCTTC. Translating it yields CASSNQGVNYGYTF. The whole variable domain, filled in from reference TRBV19 and TRBJ1-2, reads DGGITQSPKYLFRKEGQNVTLSCEQNLNHDAMYWYRQDPGQGLRLIYYSQIVNDFQKGDIAEGYSVSREKKESFPLTVTSAQKNPTAFYLCASSNQGVNYGYTFGSGTRLTVV.

Comment on this clonotype: This sequence may be a read error, since a much larger clone differs from it by one base. Given the absence of the conserved phenylalanine or tryptophan at the CDR3 end, a read error is likely. The chain has TRBV7-8 and TRBJ2-1; no clear D. The CDR3 is 13 residues long. Trimming stripped 6 bases from V and 8 bases from J, with 14 bases between. Germline-derived CDR1 and CDR2 are SGHVS and FQNEAQ. CDR3 loop: CASRSPLGHEQFY. CDR3 nucleotide sequence: TGTGCCAGCAGGAGTCCGTTGGGCCATGAGCAGTTCTAC.

This chain joins TRBV7-6 and TRBJ2-7, with D tentatively TRBD2 (5 bases). V lost 5 bases and J 3 bases, leaving 17 bases between the germline ends. The CDR3 covers 15 residues. The germline V gene has CDR1 SGHVS and CDR2 FNYEAQ. CDR3 region: CASSATRAGSYEQYF. In nucleotides, the CDR3 is TGTGCCAGCAGCGCCACGAGGGCTGGGAGCTACGAGCAGTACTTC.

Only a few counts were recorded for this clonotype. The V call is TRBV6-2 or TRBV6-3, the J call TRBJ1-1; D not resolved. The CDR3 has 12 residues. Germline V gene lookup returns CDR1 MNHEY and CDR2 SVGEGT. The V and J ends lost 2 bases and 13 bases respectively, with 14 bases between them. The CDR3 here is CASSYDNLYRFF. The CDR3 DNA is TGTGCCAGCAGTTACGACAATCTTTACCGTTTCTTT.

This chain uses TRBV5-8 with TRBJ2-2; D not certain. The CDR3 consists of 14 residues. V was shortened by 4 bases and J by 6 bases, with 13 bases between the two germline ends. Germline loops: CDR1 SGHTS, CDR2 YDEGEE. In DNA, the CDR3 is TGTGCCAGCAGCCCGAGGACCCGCGCCGGGGAGCTGTTTTTT. It codes for CASSPRTRAGELFF.

V and J are TRBV6-4 and TRBJ2-1; tentative D call: TRBD1 (6 bases). Trimming took off 1 base at V and 8 bases at J, with 12 bases between the two ends. The CDR3 consists of 14 residues. Germline CDR1 reads MRHNA; CDR2 reads SNTAGT. This chain's CDR3 is CASSDFGGADEQFF. The CDR3 DNA is TGTGCCAGCAGTGACTTTGGGGGCGCGGATGAGCAGTTCTTC.

V and J are TRBV11-2 and TRBJ1-5; no definite D call. In germline, CDR1 is SGHAT, CDR2 FQNNGV. There are 17 residues in the CDR3. The germline V and J ends were trimmed by 4 bases and 0 bases, with 16 bases remaining between them. The CDR3 nucleotides read TGTGCCAGCAGCTCCGCAACCGGAACCTATAGCAATCAGCCCCAGCATTTT. It codes for CASSSATGTYSNQPQHF.

This clonotype was picked up a small number of times. The CDR3 protein is CASRRRQGTYEQYF. Here the CDR3 DNA reads TGTGCCAGCAGACGAAGACAGGGTACGTACGAGCAGTACTTC. V usage is TRBV12-3 or TRBV12-4 and J usage is TRBJ2-7, with 7 bases lining up with TRBD1. With 6 bases clipped from V and 4 bases from J, the junction kept 9 bases outside the gene matches. The CDR3 sequence is 14 residues long.

This clonotype showed up many times. This chain uses TRBV5-8 with TRBJ2-7, with TRBD1 identical over 10 bases. The CDR3 has 14 amino acids. V gave up 4 bases and J gave up 3 bases; unmatched junction bases: 4. CDR1 SGHTS and CDR2 YDEGEE come from the germline V gene. This chain's CDR3 is CASSPGQGGYEQYF. The DNA for the CDR3 is TGTGCCAGCAGCCCTGGACAGGGGGGCTACGAGCAGTACTTC. The whole variable domain, remainder taken from reference TRBV5-8 and TRBJ2-7, is EAGVTQSPTHLIKTRGQQATLRCSPISGHTSVYWYQQALGLGLQFLLWYDEGEERNRGNFPPRFSGRQFPNYSSELNVNALELEDSALYLCASSPGQGGYEQYFGPGTRLTVT.

This clonotype occurred many times. This sequence joins TRBV7-2 and TRBJ2-5; D not resolved. V lost 2 bases and J 3 bases, leaving 10 bases between the germline ends. Germline values: CDR1 SGHTA, CDR2 FQGNSA. This CDR3 has 14 amino acids. The CDR3, as DNA: TGTGCCAGCAGCTTATTCAGACCAGAAGAGACCCAGTACTTC. Its translation is CASSLFRPEETQYF.

This clonotype was recorded at least ten times. The chain carries TRBV7-6 and TRBJ2-5; a weak D match, TRBD1 (7 bases). CDR1 SGHVS and CDR2 FNYEAQ come from the germline V gene. Trimming took off 5 bases at V and 6 bases at J, with 16 bases between the two ends. This CDR3 has 14 amino acids. The CDR3 nucleotides are TGTGCCAGCAGCCCCCCAGGGGGGCCCAAGACCCAGTACTTC. This translates into CASSPPGGPKTQYF. Full variable domain (rest looked up from reference TRBV7-6 and TRBJ2-5): GAGVSQSPRYKVTKRGQDVALRCDPISGHVSLYWYRQALGQGPEFLTYFNYEAQQDKSGLPNDRFSAERPEGSISTLTIQRTEQRDSAMYRCASSPPGGPKTQYFGPGTRLLVL.

CDR3 sequence (DNA): TGTGCCAGTAGTAGTGGAGGATGGGTAAGGGACACTGAAGCTTTCTTT. This gives the protein CASSSGGWVRDTEAFF. This sequence joins TRBV19 and TRBJ1-1; D is unclear. The germline V gene encodes CDR1 LNHDA and CDR2 SQIVND (reference sequence). V lost 4 bases and J 3 bases, leaving 18 bases between the germline ends. This CDR3 is 16 amino acids long.

The sample holds a few counts of this clonotype. The genes are TRBV12-5 and TRBJ2-7, with TRBD1 matching over 7 bases. Germline CDR1 is LGHNT and CDR2 is FRNRAP. Trimming removed 6 bases from V and 7 bases from J; junction bases left unmatched: 9. The CDR3 has 13 amino acids. The CDR3 loop is CASGRSTGQEQYF. The DNA for the CDR3 is TGTGCTAGTGGGAGATCGACAGGGCAGGAGCAGTACTTC. Filled out from reference TRBV12-5 and TRBJ2-7, the complete variable domain reads DARVTQTPRHKVTEMGQEVTMRCQPILGHNTVFWYRQTMMQGLELLAYFRNRAPLDDSGMPKDRFSAEMPDATLATLKIQPSEPRDSAVYFCASGRSTGQEQYFGPGTRLTVT.

This clonotype was detected only a few times. The rearrangement joins TRBV28 to TRBJ2-3; 10 bases are a match to TRBD1. Trimming at V came to 4 bases and at J to 4 bases, leaving 2 bases not matched to a gene. The V gene's germline CDR1 is MDHEN and CDR2 SYDVKM. The CDR3 runs to 14 residues. CDR3 DNA: TGTGCCAGCAGTTGGGACAGGGGATCAGATACGCAGTATTTT. Its translation: CASSWDRGSDTQYF.

The chain joins TRBV20-1 to TRBJ2-7; 8 nucleotides match TRBD2. CDR1 is DFQATT, CDR2 SNEGSKA, per germline (reference sequence). Unmatched junction bases numbered 7, after V lost 3 bases and J lost 3 bases. There are 14 residues in the CDR3. The CDR3 DNA reads TGCAGTGCTAGGTCCTCGAGCGGGAGCTACGAGCAGTACTTC. Translating gives CSARSSSGSYEQYF.

This clonotype occurred many times. The gene calls are TRBV12-3 or TRBV12-4 and TRBJ2-7, with 7 bases lining up with TRBD1. After removal of 8 bases from V and 2 bases from J, the junction contained 9 bases not matched to a gene. The CDR3 is made up of 14 amino acids. DNA for the CDR3: TGTGCCAGCGCACCTCAACAGGGGCCCTACGAGCAGTACTTC. It codes for CASAPQQGPYEQYF.

The chain uses TRBV11-2 and TRBJ1-4; D uncertain. Germline CDR1 reads SGHAT; CDR2 reads FQNNGV. V dropped 2 bases and J dropped 0 bases, with 7 bases sitting between them. The CDR3 is made up of 15 amino acids. CDR3: CASSLSPTTNEKLFF. DNA of the CDR3: TGTGCCAGCAGCTTATCTCCAACAACTAATGAAAAACTGTTTTTT.

This clonotype was found many times. The chain couples TRBV28 to TRBJ1-5; D call uncertain. The CDR3 sequence is 15 residues long. V was pared by 4 bases and J by 0 bases, with 10 bases between. CDR1 is MDHEN, CDR2 SYDVKM, per germline. Here the CDR3 reads CASSSGFYSNQPQHF. Here the CDR3 DNA reads TGTGCCAGCAGTTCTGGATTTTATAGCAATCAGCCCCAGCATTTT. Filled out from reference TRBV28 and TRBJ1-5, the complete variable domain reads DVKVTQSSRYLVKRTGEKVFLECVQDMDHENMFWYRQDPGLGLRLIYFSYDVKMKEKGDIPEGYSVSREKKERFSLILESASTNQTSMYLCASSSGFYSNQPQHFGDGTRLSIL.

This rearrangement joins TRBV7-3 to TRBJ2-2; possible D gene TRBD1, 6 bases. The CDR3 is made up of 15 amino acids. V shed 6 bases and J shed 4 bases, with 15 bases lying between them. CDR1 and CDR2 (germline): SGHTA, FQGTGA. The CDR3, as DNA: TGTGCCAGCAGTTCCCAGGGGTATGGCACCGGGGAGCTGTTTTTT. As protein: CASSSQGYGTGELFF.

Many counts were recorded for this clonotype. The chain recombines TRBV11-2 with TRBJ2-7; TRBD2 matches at 10 bases. Germline CDR1 is SGHAT and CDR2 is FQNNGV. J was trimmed by 2 bases and V by 0 bases; bases with no gene match: 10. The CDR3 has 18 amino acids. CDR3: CASSLDPSGGWGAYEQYF. CDR3 DNA sequence: TGTGCCAGCAGCTTAGACCCTAGCGGGGGCTGGGGCGCCTACGAGCAGTACTTC. Full variable domain (missing parts from reference TRBV11-2 and TRBJ2-7): EAGVAQSPRYKIIEKRQSVAFWCNPISGHATLYWYQQILGQGPKLLIQFQNNGVVDDSQLPKDRFSAERLKGVDSTLKIQPAKLEDSAVYLCASSLDPSGGWGAYEQYFGPGTRLTVT.

This chain connects TRBV14 to TRBJ2-7; 7 bases fit TRBD2. The CDR3 extends over 14 amino acids. The J segment lost 6 bases and the V segment lost 3 bases, leaving 8 bases of the junction unmatched. Per the germline V gene, CDR1 is SGHDN and CDR2 is FVKESK. DNA for the CDR3: TGTGCCAGCAGCCAGAGCGGGATACGGGGCGAGCAGTACTTC. Its protein is CASSQSGIRGEQYF.